This passage covers 4 T cell receptor beta chains from one sample sequenced in a study of Ad26.COV2.S vaccination and SARS-CoV-2 variants (dated by TCRdb to the early 2020s). The treatment or condition label corresponds to: around 19 received Ad26.COV2.S at low or high dose, single or two shots; about 5 received placebo; per-sample allocation not given. For vaccine and placebo recipients, repertoires were sequenced using samples collected on day 63 after the first injection. The library was generated by the immunoSEQ multiplex PCR assay. TCRdb stores this immuneACCESS table with in-frame sequences only. Part of the clones is absent; in the studies checked, under half of the shortfall reflects unresolved V genes, and no reason is known for the rest. Within this sample are about 390,000 clones, with 92% of them counted one time only. Of the sample, less than 2% is held by the ten largest clones. The specimen was peripheral blood, collected in a trial of Ad26.COV2.S vaccine versus placebo. The receptors come from a person between 18 and 65 years old who received the Ad26.COV2.S COVID-19 vaccine or a placebo.

V gene TRBV5-4 combines with J gene TRBJ1-2; D not certain. This CDR3 has 15 residues. CDR1 is SGHNT and CDR2 is YYREEE in the germline V gene (reference sequence). Trimming cost V 1 base and J 3 bases, with 13 bases left between them. CDR3 in DNA: TGTGCCAGCAGCTTGTTGGGAGGGTTGGACTATGGCTACACCTTC. Amino acid sequence: CASSLLGGLDYGYTF.

V gene TRBV5-8 combines with J gene TRBJ1-2, with D tentatively TRBD1 (5 bases). Germline V CDR1 and CDR2: SGHTS, YDEGEE. There are 12 residues in the CDR3. The V end lost 2 bases, the J end lost 4 bases, and 6 bases lay between the germline ends. CDR3 DNA sequence: TGTGCCAGCAGCTTCAGGGTCTATGGCTACACCTTC. Translation gives CASSFRVYGYTF. The full variable domain, completed using reference TRBV5-8 and TRBJ1-2, is EAGVTQSPTHLIKTRGQQATLRCSPISGHTSVYWYQQALGLGLQFLLWYDEGEERNRGNFPPRFSGRQFPNYSSELNVNALELEDSALYLCASSFRVYGYTFGSGTRLTVV.

CDR3 amino acids: CASSFFGHGPEAFF. The CDR3 DNA follows: TGTGCCAGCAGTTTTTTCGGACATGGGCCTGAAGCTTTCTTT. V gene TRBV27 combines with J gene TRBJ1-1; D is perhaps TRBD1 (5 bases). The CDR3 spans 14 residues. Trimming shortened V by 3 bases and J by 6 bases, and 14 bases separated the two germline ends. The germline gives CDR1 MNHEY, CDR2 SMNVEV (reference sequence).

This chain connects TRBV5-1 to TRBJ2-1; D is perhaps TRBD1 (5 bases). This CDR3 spans 16 amino acids. Deletions cut 0 bases from V and 6 bases from J, with 16 bases between. Germline-derived CDR1 and CDR2 are SGHRS and YFSETQ. CDR3 amino acids: CASSLGQLFPGNEQFF. CDR3 bases: TGCGCCAGCAGCTTGGGACAGCTTTTCCCCGGCAATGAGCAGTTCTTC. The complete variable domain, with remaining parts taken from reference TRBV5-1 and TRBJ2-1, reads KAGVTQTPRYLIKTRGQQVTLSCSPISGHRSVSWYQQTPGQGLQFLFEYFSETQRNKGNFPGRFSGRQFSNSRSEMNVSTLELGDSALYLCASSLGQLFPGNEQFFGPGTRLTVL.